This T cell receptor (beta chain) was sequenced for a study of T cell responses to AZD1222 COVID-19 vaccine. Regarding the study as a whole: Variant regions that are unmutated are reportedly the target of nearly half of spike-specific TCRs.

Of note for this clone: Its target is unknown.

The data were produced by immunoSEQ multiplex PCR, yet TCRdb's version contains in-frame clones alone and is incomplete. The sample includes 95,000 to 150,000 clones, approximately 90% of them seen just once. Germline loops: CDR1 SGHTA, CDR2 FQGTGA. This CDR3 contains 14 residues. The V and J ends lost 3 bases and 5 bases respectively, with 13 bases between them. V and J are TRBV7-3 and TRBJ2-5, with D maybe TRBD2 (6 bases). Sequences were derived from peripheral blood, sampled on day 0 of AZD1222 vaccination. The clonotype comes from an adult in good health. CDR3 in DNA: TGTGCCAGCAGCTTGGCCTCGGGGGTGGAGACCCAGTACTTC. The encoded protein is CASSLASGVETQYF. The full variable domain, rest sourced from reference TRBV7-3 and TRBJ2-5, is GAGVSQTPSNKVTEKGKYVELRCDPISGHTALYWYRQSLGQGPEFLIYFQGTGAADDSGLPNDRFFAVRPEGSVSTLKIQRTERGDSAVYLCASSLASGVETQYFGPGTRLLVL.